These 16 T cell receptor beta chains share one sample of origin, sequenced in a study of cytomegalovirus exposure and HLA in healthy donors. The PCR contained 60 Vbeta and 13 Jbeta primers. This table comes from immunoSEQ multiplex PCR, and its TCRdb copy is limited to in-frame clones, with some not included. The profile shows approximately 110,000 clones, 55% to 65% of them singletons. Sequencing was performed on PBMCs. The receptors shown here come from a man aged 30-40 years in good health and CMV-seropositive.

CDR3 DNA sequence: TGTGCCAGCAGCATCCCTAGAGGCCGGGACAGTAATGAAAAACTGTTTTTT. Translated: CASSIPRGRDSNEKLFF. The J gene is TRBJ1-4, the V gene TRBV5-5; 7 bases line up with TRBD1. Germline CDR1 and CDR2: SGHKS and YYEKEE (reference sequence). The ends lost 4 bases at V and 4 bases at J; junction bases unmatched: 13. This CDR3 spans 17 amino acids.

The rearrangement uses TRBV27 and TRBJ1-6; 7 nucleotides match TRBD1. J was trimmed by 10 bases and V by 6 bases; bases with no gene match: 9. Germline CDR1 reads MNHEY; CDR2 reads SMNVEV (reference sequence). The CDR3 is 14 amino acids. The CDR3 nucleotides read TGTGCCAGCAGGATAACAGGGGTGGAATCACCCCTCCACTTT. Encoded protein: CASRITGVESPLHF.

The chain joins TRBV6-6 to TRBJ1-2; perhaps TRBD1 as D (5 bases). Trimming left V 10 bases short and J 13 bases short, with 19 bases between. CDR3 length equals 11 residues. Germline assignment: CDR1 MNHNY and CDR2 SVGAGI (reference sequence). The CDR3 sequence: CATSLDITPTF. In nucleotides, the CDR3 is TGTGCCACATCCTTGGACATCACCCCCACCTTC.

The rearrangement links TRBV30 to TRBJ1-4; D is uncertain. V was clipped by 2 bases and J by 6 bases, with 10 bases between them. This CDR3 has 13 amino acids. CDR1 GTSNPN and CDR2 SVGIG come from the germline V gene (reference sequence). The CDR3 loop is CAWSRGLDEKLFF. The CDR3 bases are TGTGCCTGGAGTCGAGGGCTGGATGAAAAACTGTTTTTT.

This clone was seen more than once but under ten times. This chain uses TRBV5-1 with TRBJ2-7; TRBD1 might be the D (6 bases). The CDR3 totals 15 residues. V lost 2 bases and J 1 base, leaving 13 bases between the germline ends. In germline, CDR1 is SGHRS, CDR2 YFSETQ. The CDR3, as DNA: TGCGCCAGCAGCTTTGGCTACGGACAGTCCTACGAGCAGTACTTC. It encodes CASSFGYGQSYEQYF. Variable domain in full (rest from reference TRBV5-1 and TRBJ2-7): KAGVTQTPRYLIKTRGQQVTLSCSPISGHRSVSWYQQTPGQGLQFLFEYFSETQRNKGNFPGRFSGRQFSNSRSEMNVSTLELGDSALYLCASSFGYGQSYEQYFGPGTRLTVT.

The V call is TRBV5-6, the J call TRBJ2-3; 12 bases agree with TRBD2. J gave up 6 bases and V 3 bases, and 11 bases lay outside the gene matches. From germline, CDR1 is SGHDT and CDR2 YYEEEE. This CDR3 comprises 17 residues. The CDR3 protein is CASSSRTSGEGGDTQYF. In nucleotides, the CDR3 is TGTGCCAGCAGCTCCCGGACTAGCGGGGAAGGGGGGGATACGCAGTATTTT.

The chain joins TRBV29-1 to TRBJ2-2; D gene unclear. V was pared by 7 bases and J by 3 bases, with 9 bases between. Germline CDR1 SQVTM, CDR2 ANQGSEA. The CDR3 totals 12 residues. CDR3 sequence: CSGTAYTGELFF. Written as DNA, the CDR3 is TGCAGCGGCACAGCCTACACCGGGGAGCTGTTTTTT.

The chain couples TRBV7-3 to TRBJ2-5, with 16 positions matching TRBD2. The trim removed 0 bases at V and 5 bases at J, leaving 0 bases unmatched. Per the germline V gene, CDR1 is SGHTA and CDR2 is FQGTGA. The CDR3 runs to 16 residues. The CDR3 is CASSLTGLAGGETQYF. Here the CDR3 DNA reads TGTGCCAGCAGCTTAACGGGACTAGCGGGGGGGGAGACCCAGTACTTC.

The V and J genes are TRBV6-5 and TRBJ2-7, with 8 bases aligning to TRBD1. The CDR3 consists of 12 residues. Per the germline V gene, CDR1 is MNHEY and CDR2 is SVGAGI. J gave up 7 bases and V 7 bases, and 6 bases lay outside the gene matches. The CDR3 loop is CASTLTGGEQYF. The DNA of the CDR3 is TGTGCCAGCACCCTAACAGGGGGTGAGCAGTACTTC.

V usage is TRBV10-3 and J usage is TRBJ1-5, with 7 bases lining up with TRBD1. Germline CDR1 reads ENHRY; CDR2 reads SYGVKD. V shed 6 bases and J 3 bases; nucleotides not matched to a gene: 2. The CDR3 loop spans 13 amino acids. The CDR3 protein is CAIRTGINQPQHF. CDR3 DNA sequence: TGTGCCATCAGGACAGGGATCAATCAGCCCCAGCATTTT.

In nucleotides, the CDR3 is TGTGCCTGGAGTGTACGAGGCGGGGCCCAGCCCCAGCATTTT. Its translation: CAWSVRGGAQPQHF. This chain joins TRBV30 and TRBJ1-5; possible D gene TRBD1, 5 bases. The CDR3 is 14 amino acids. The germline V gene encodes CDR1 GTSNPN and CDR2 SVGIG (reference sequence). Trimming shortened V by 0 bases and J by 7 bases, and 13 bases separated the two germline ends.

The chain has TRBV2 and TRBJ2-5; 10 nucleotides line up with TRBD2. The V gene's germline CDR1 is SNHLY and CDR2 FYNNEI. The CDR3 runs to 15 residues. The J segment lost 6 bases and the V segment lost 4 bases, leaving 8 bases of the junction unmatched. The CDR3 DNA reads TGTGCCAGCAGTGCGGGGCTAGCGGGGGCGCAGACCCAGTACTTC. This gives the protein CASSAGLAGAQTQYF. The complete variable domain, with remaining parts taken from reference TRBV2 and TRBJ2-5, reads EPEVTQTPSHQVTQMGQEVILRCVPISNHLYFYWYRQILGQKVEFLVSFYNNEISEKSEIFDDQFSVERPDGSNFTLKIRSTKLEDSAMYFCASSAGLAGAQTQYFGPGTRLLVL.

This clone was detected only a few times. The chain recombines TRBV5-1 with TRBJ2-7, with no clear D. V lost 4 bases and J lost 7, with 18 bases in between. This CDR3 region has 14 residues. CDR1 is SGHRS and CDR2 is YFSETQ in the germline V gene. CDR3 sequence: CASSPKTLSPEQYF. The CDR3 DNA reads TGCGCCAGCAGCCCGAAGACACTCTCCCCTGAGCAGTACTTC.

This rearrangement joins TRBV7-9 to TRBJ2-1, with 7 positions matching TRBD2. V lost 4 bases and J lost 4; bases outside the gene matches: 7. In germline, CDR1 is SEHNR, CDR2 FQNEAQ (reference sequence). This CDR3 spans 15 amino acids. The CDR3 nucleotides are TGTGCCAGCAGCTCCCTTCTGCGGGAGTACAATGAGCAGTTCTTC. Translating gives CASSSLLREYNEQFF.

The chain links TRBV4-1 to TRBJ1-2, with 8 bases that match TRBD1. The junction had 7 bases not matched to a gene; V was cut back by 3 bases and J by 4 bases. The germline CDR1 and CDR2 sequences are MGHRA and YSYEKL. The CDR3 is 15 residues long. For the CDR3, the DNA is TGCGCCAGCAGCCAGGAACAGGGGGTCGGCTATGGCTACACCTTC. As protein: CASSQEQGVGYGYTF.

This chain links TRBV5-1 with TRBJ2-5; D not resolved. Per the germline V gene, CDR1 is SGHRS and CDR2 is YFSETQ. The CDR3 length is 12 residues. V was clipped by 0 bases and J by 2 bases, with 2 bases between them. The CDR3 spells CASSLVQETQYF. The CDR3 bases are TGCGCCAGCAGCTTGGTACAAGAGACCCAGTACTTC.